The 8 T cell receptor beta chains given below trace back to one sample, sequenced in a study of regulatory T cells in long-lasting Graves disease. Specified time point: newly diagnosed GD, antithyroid drugs for less than 3 months. The TCR library used RNA extracted from PBMCs. TCR beta libraries were built with iRepertoire HTBI primers and Arm-PCR of CDR3 regions. TCRdb reprocessed the multiplex PCR reads via MiXCR and lists one record per CDR3 protein. The sample records about 210,000 distinct CDR3 sequences, roughly 19% being singletons. The same specimen was also included in a second study, on T cells in Graves' hyperthyroidism and ophthalmopathy.

Sequenced material: peripheral blood mononuclear cells (PBMCs), taken at new diagnosis, from a patient treated with antithyroid drugs. The receptors shown here come from a woman in her twenties or thirties with Graves disease.

The chain joins TRBV20-1 to TRBJ1-2; the match to TRBD1 covers 7 bases. CDR1 and CDR2 from the germline V gene are DFQATT and SNEGSKA (reference sequence). The CDR3 has 16 residues. V trimming: 6 bases; J trimming: 3 bases; junction bases outside the gene matches: 16. The CDR3, as DNA: TGCAGTGCGCTCCCCCCGCCGGGACAGACTGACTATGGCTACACCTTC. This codes for CSALPPPGQTDYGYTF.

In this sample, this clonotype turned up many times. The chain employs TRBV4-1 and TRBJ2-3; TRBD2 agrees at 10 bases. CDR1 and CDR2 from the germline V gene are MGHRA and YSYEKL. CDR3 size: 15 residues. Trimming at V came to 6 bases and at J to 4 bases, leaving 7 bases not matched to a gene. Written as DNA, the CDR3 is TGCGCCAGCAGAAGTCTAGCGGGAGTACCAGATACGCAGTATTTT. Its protein is CASRSLAGVPDTQYF.

This rearrangement joins TRBV2 to TRBJ2-1; 12 nucleotides align to TRBD2. The CDR3 is made up of 15 amino acids. J was trimmed by 12 bases and V by 1 base; bases with no gene match: 7. Per germline, CDR1 SNHLY and CDR2 FYNNEI. CDR3 DNA sequence: TGTGCCAGCAGTGAAGAGACTAGCGGGAGATTTTCGCAGTTCTTC. As protein: CASSEETSGRFSQFF.

This clonotype came up a few times. The V call is TRBV5-5, the J call TRBJ2-1; D not certain. This CDR3 has 17 residues. Trimming took off 0 bases at V and 2 bases at J, with 15 bases between the two ends. CDR1 and CDR2 from the germline V gene are SGHKS and YYEKEE (reference sequence). The DNA for the CDR3 is TGTGCCAGCAGCTTGGGGACCCCCACCGATACCTACAATGAGCAGTTCTTC. Protein: CASSLGTPTDTYNEQFF.

This clonotype has at least ten counts. The chain uses TRBV7-2 and TRBJ2-2; a weak D match, TRBD1 (5 bases). The germline gives CDR1 SGHTA, CDR2 FQGNSA. This CDR3 has 15 amino acids. V was pared by 4 bases and J by 4 bases, with 13 bases between. The CDR3 DNA reads as TGTGCCAGCAGCTCCCAGGGTGCGAGCACCGGGGAGCTGTTTTTT. The encoded protein is CASSSQGASTGELFF.

The chain joins TRBV12-3 or TRBV12-4 to TRBJ1-2, with D possibly TRBD1 on 5 matching bases. The V and J ends lost 1 base and 6 bases respectively, with 12 bases between them. CDR3 length: 14 amino acids. CDR3 DNA sequence: TGTGCCAGCAGTTTAGGCAGCATGGGGGATGGCTACACCTTC. Translating it yields CASSLGSMGDGYTF.

This clonotype has at least ten counts. This chain links TRBV19 with TRBJ1-1; unclear D gene. Trimming removed 3 bases from V and 3 bases from J, with 8 bases in between. CDR3 size: 13 residues. Germline assignment: CDR1 LNHDA and CDR2 SQIVND (reference sequence). The CDR3: CASSMALDTEAFF. In DNA form, the CDR3 reads TGTGCCAGTAGTATGGCCCTGGACACTGAAGCTTTCTTT. Variable domain in full (rest from reference TRBV19 and TRBJ1-1): DGGITQSPKYLFRKEGQNVTLSCEQNLNHDAMYWYRQDPGQGLRLIYYSQIVNDFQKGDIAEGYSVSREKKESFPLTVTSAQKNPTAFYLCASSMALDTEAFFGQGTRLTVV.

This clonotype was recorded at least ten times. V usage is TRBV7-8 and J usage is TRBJ2-6; D gene unclear. This CDR3 has 16 amino acids. Germline-derived CDR1 and CDR2 are SGHVS and FQNEAQ. Trimming stripped 1 base from V and 0 bases from J, with 7 bases between. CDR3 in DNA: TGTGCCAGCAGCTTAGGGTGGAGCTCTGGGGCCAACGTCCTGACTTTC. It yields the protein CASSLGWSSGANVLTF.